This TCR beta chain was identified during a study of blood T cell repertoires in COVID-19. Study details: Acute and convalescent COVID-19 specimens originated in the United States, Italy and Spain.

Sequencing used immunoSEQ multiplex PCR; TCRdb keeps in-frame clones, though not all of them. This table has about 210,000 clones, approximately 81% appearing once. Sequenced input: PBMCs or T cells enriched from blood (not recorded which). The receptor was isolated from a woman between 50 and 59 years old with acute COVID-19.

CDR3 DNA: TGTGCCAGCAGCCGGAGCCGCGGGACCTTCGACACCCAGTACTTC. Translating gives CASSRSRGTFDTQYF. The chain is built from TRBV11-1 and TRBJ2-5; D perhaps matches TRBD2 (6 bases). CDR3 length: 15 amino acids. CDR1 and CDR2 (germline): SGHAT, FQDESV (reference sequence). Trimming took 5 bases from V and 8 from J, leaving 21 bases between them.